One sample yielded the 18 T cell receptor beta chains listed below, sequenced in a study of Ad26.COV2.S vaccination and SARS-CoV-2 variants. Noted treatment: roughly 20 received Ad26.COV2.S at low or high dose, single or two shots; several received placebo; per-sample allocation not given. All samples were drawn on day 63, counting from the first vaccine or placebo injection. Here immunoSEQ multiplex PCR was the method, and the copy in TCRdb shows in-frame clones only, minus some. The sample has about 350,000 clones; about 88% are singletons. This specimen was peripheral blood, taken in a trial of Ad26.COV2.S vaccine versus placebo. These receptors were taken from a person aged 18-60 years who received the Ad26.COV2.S COVID-19 vaccine or a placebo.

The rearrangement links TRBV4-3 to TRBJ2-3; 13 nucleotides align to TRBD2. The trim removed 1 base at V and 4 bases at J, leaving 8 bases unmatched. CDR3 length equals 18 residues. Germline V gene lookup returns CDR1 LGHNA and CDR2 YSLEER. As DNA, the CDR3 is TGCGCCAGCAGCCAAGGAGTCGGGACTAGCGGGATGGCAGATACGCAGTATTTT. This encodes CASSQGVGTSGMADTQYF.

The chain is built from TRBV2 and TRBJ1-4; D is uncertain. The CDR3 contains 11 residues. CDR1 is SNHLY, CDR2 FYNNEI, per germline. The ends were cut back, 6 bases at V and 11 bases at J, with 10 bases in the middle. CDR3 sequence (DNA): TGTGCCAGCAGACAGACCGAGAAACTGTTTTTT. It encodes CASRQTEKLFF.

The CDR3 protein is CAIRTGGNTGELFF. In DNA, the CDR3 is TGTGCCATCAGAACGGGGGGGAACACCGGGGAGCTGTTTTTT. The gene calls are TRBV10-3 and TRBJ2-2; 7 nucleotides align to TRBD2. Losses at the gene ends were 6 bases for V and 1 base for J; bases not matched to a gene: 2. Germline lookup yields CDR1 ENHRY and CDR2 SYGVKD. The CDR3 runs 14 residues.

This clone was detected once. The chain carries TRBV24-1 and TRBJ1-1; TRBD1 agrees at 8 bases. The CDR3 is 17 amino acids. Germline CDR1 reads KGHDR; CDR2 reads SFDVKD. The trim removed 1 base at V and 1 base at J, leaving 7 bases unmatched. The CDR3 sequence is CATSDFPIDRGNTEAFF. DNA for the CDR3: TGTGCCACCAGTGATTTCCCCATTGACAGGGGGAACACTGAAGCTTTCTTT.

V gene TRBV16 combines with J gene TRBJ1-1; D not certain. Deletions cut 3 bases from V and 1 base from J, with 6 bases between. Germline V lookup: CDR1 KGHSY, CDR2 FQNENV. This CDR3 spans 13 amino acids. The CDR3 loop is CASSQSTNTEAFF. DNA for the CDR3: TGTGCCAGCAGCCAGTCCACGAACACTGAAGCTTTCTTT.

J is TRBJ1-4 and V is TRBV2; D gene unclear. The CDR3 runs to 13 residues. Trimming cost V 11 bases and J 3 bases, with 13 bases left between them. The germline gives CDR1 SNHLY, CDR2 FYNNEI. The chain's CDR3 is CAASDLANEKLFF. The CDR3 DNA sequence: TGTGCCGCGTCCGATCTGGCTAATGAAAAACTGTTTTTT.

The DNA for the CDR3 is TGTGCCAGCAGCTTCCTAGCGGGAGTGTTTGTCGGGGAGCTGTTTTTT. Its protein product is CASSFLAGVFVGELFF. V and J are TRBV7-2 and TRBJ2-2; 10 bases agree with TRBD2. The junction had 8 bases not matched to a gene; V was cut back by 3 bases and J by 7 bases. CDR1 and CDR2 (germline): SGHTA, FQGNSA. There are 16 residues in the CDR3.

This sequence joins TRBV4-3 and TRBJ1-1; 7 bases are a match to TRBD1. CDR3 length equals 15 residues. The germline CDR1 and CDR2 sequences are LGHNA and YSLEER. Trimming cost V 4 bases and J 10 bases; bases outside gene matches: 15. CDR3 in DNA: TGCGCCAGCAGCCTCCTGGACAGGACCTCAATGGGAGCTTTCTTT. Translation gives CASSLLDRTSMGAFF.

The genes are TRBV5-1 and TRBJ2-3; weak D call: TRBD2 (5 bases). The CDR3 is 16 residues long. V was clipped by 1 base and J by 0 bases, with 12 bases between them. Germline V gene lookup returns CDR1 SGHRS and CDR2 YFSETQ. The CDR3 loop is CASSLSIERSTDTQYF. CDR3 DNA sequence: TGCGCCAGCAGCTTGAGTATCGAGCGGAGCACAGATACGCAGTATTTT. Full variable domain (rest looked up from reference TRBV5-1 and TRBJ2-3): KAGVTQTPRYLIKTRGQQVTLSCSPISGHRSVSWYQQTPGQGLQFLFEYFSETQRNKGNFPGRFSGRQFSNSRSEMNVSTLELGDSALYLCASSLSIERSTDTQYFGPGTRLTVL.

The chain carries TRBV7-9 and TRBJ2-7; no firm D call. Germline loops: CDR1 SEHNR, CDR2 FQNEAQ (reference sequence). V was cut by 5 bases and J by 0 bases, with 11 bases left in between. The CDR3 spans 14 residues. CDR3 coding DNA: TGTGCCAGCAGCGGGCTTTCGAGCTCCTACGAGCAGTACTTC. It codes for CASSGLSSSYEQYF. Combining the CDR3 with reference TRBV7-9 and TRBJ2-7 gives the whole variable domain DTGVSQNPRHKITKRGQNVTFRCDPISEHNRLYWYRQTLGQGPEFLTYFQNEAQLEKSRLLSDRFSAERPKGSFSTLEIQRTEQGDSAMYLCASSGLSSSYEQYFGPGTRLTVT.

The genes are TRBV9 and TRBJ2-1; no clear D. Germline CDR1 reads SGDLS; CDR2 reads YYNGEE. This CDR3 comprises 15 residues. V shed 1 base and J shed 2 bases, with 10 bases lying between them. CDR3 sequence reads: CASSVQQAAYNEQFF. DNA of the CDR3: TGTGCCAGCAGCGTACAGCAGGCTGCCTACAATGAGCAGTTCTTC. Full variable domain (outside the CDR3, taken from reference TRBV9 and TRBJ2-1): DSGVTQTPKHLITATGQRVTLRCSPRSGDLSVYWYQQSLDQGLQFLIQYYNGEERAKGNILERFSAQQFPDLHSELNLSSLELGDSALYFCASSVQQAAYNEQFFGPGTRLTVL.

The chain is built from TRBV7-9 and TRBJ2-5, with 8 positions matching TRBD1. CDR3 length: 14 residues. Looked up from germline, CDR1 is SEHNR and CDR2 is FQNEAQ (reference sequence). V was clipped by 5 bases and J by 4 bases; unmatched bases: 6. CDR3 sequence (DNA): TGTGCCAGCAGCCTGGACAGGGAGCGAGAGACCCAGTACTTC. The encoded protein is CASSLDRERETQYF.

This rearrangement joins TRBV6-5 to TRBJ2-5; D might be TRBD2 (7 bases). V shed 7 bases and J shed 6 bases, with 18 bases lying between them. Looked up from germline, CDR1 is MNHEY and CDR2 is SVGAGI. The CDR3 is 14 amino acids. The CDR3 protein is CASISPGGVKTQYF. Here the CDR3 DNA reads TGTGCCAGCATAAGCCCGGGGGGCGTAAAGACCCAGTACTTC.

This clone was seen only a few times. The chain links TRBV6-2 or TRBV6-3 to TRBJ2-3; D gene ambiguous. Germline V gene lookup returns CDR1 MNHEY and CDR2 SVGEGT. The CDR3 length is 13 residues. Trimming left V 2 bases short and J 9 bases short, with 12 bases between. CDR3 coding DNA: TGTGCCAGCAGTTACCGGGTGTCTTGGACGCAGTATTTT. Its protein is CASSYRVSWTQYF.

This chain connects TRBV3-1 (or the pseudogene TRBV3-2) to TRBJ1-1; D call uncertain. V dropped 3 bases and J dropped 4 bases, with 15 bases sitting between them. Germline assignment: CDR1 LGHDT and CDR2 YNNKEL (reference sequence). CDR3 length: 15 amino acids. The CDR3 sequence: CASSHFGVRGTEAFF. The DNA for the CDR3 is TGTGCCAGCAGCCACTTCGGGGTACGGGGCACTGAAGCTTTCTTT.

This chain connects TRBV19 to TRBJ1-5; D gene ambiguous. V was cut by 9 bases and J by 1 base, with 10 bases left in between. The CDR3 is made up of 13 amino acids. The germline V gene has CDR1 LNHDA and CDR2 SQIVND (reference sequence). In DNA form, the CDR3 reads TGTGCCAGCGAGATAACCAGCAATCAGCCCCAGCATTTT. Its protein product is CASEITSNQPQHF.

The chain is built from TRBV18 and TRBJ2-6; tentative D call: TRBD2 (6 bases). Trimming shortened V by 0 bases and J by 1 base, and 7 bases separated the two germline ends. The CDR3 length is 16 residues. Germline loops: CDR1 KGHSH, CDR2 LQKENI. The CDR3 reads CASSPPGLSGANVLTF. DNA of the CDR3: TGTGCCAGCTCACCACCGGGACTTTCTGGGGCCAACGTCCTGACTTTC.

J is TRBJ2-1 and V is TRBV7-6, with D tentatively TRBD2 (6 bases). V was shortened by 3 bases and J by 7 bases, with 19 bases between the two germline ends. This CDR3 is 16 amino acids long. Per germline, CDR1 SGHVS and CDR2 FNYEAQ. The CDR3 spells CASSFSAGTWGNEQFF. CDR3 coding DNA: TGTGCCAGCAGCTTTAGCGCGGGGACTTGGGGGAATGAGCAGTTCTTC.